This entry lists 9 T cell receptor beta chains sequenced from one sample in a study of T cell responses to AZD1222 COVID-19 vaccine. Profiled with immunoSEQ multiplex PCR; TCRdb holds only in-frame clones, not every one. The data show 90,000 to 130,000 clones, with around 83% seen just once and roughly 3% held by the top ten. The sequencing here drew on peripheral blood, taken on day 0 of AZD1222 vaccination. Every receptor here comes from an adult in good health.

CDR3 amino acids: CASSQVFTGGGTEAFF. The CDR3 DNA reads as TGCGCCAGCAGCCAAGTCTTTACAGGGGGGGGTACTGAAGCTTTCTTT. The genes are TRBV4-1 and TRBJ1-1, with 8 bases identical to TRBD1. The V gene end was trimmed by 1 base and the J gene end by 5 bases; junction bases not matched to a gene: 9. The CDR3 loop spans 16 amino acids. The germline CDR1 and CDR2 sequences are MGHRA and YSYEKL.

The chain combines TRBV28 with TRBJ1-5, with a tentative D call TRBD1 (6 bases). Trimming took 7 bases from V and 2 from J, leaving 15 bases between them. Per germline, CDR1 MDHEN and CDR2 SYDVKM. The length of the CDR3 is 15 residues. The CDR3 coding sequence is TGTGCCAGCACCTGGAGGGGGTCGGGCAATCAGCCCCAGCATTTT. It codes for CASTWRGSGNQPQHF.

The chain couples TRBV4-1 to TRBJ1-2; D is possibly TRBD1 (5 bases). V lost 4 bases and J 0 bases, leaving 9 bases between the germline ends. Germline V gene sequence: CDR1 MGHRA, CDR2 YSYEKL. CDR3 length: 14 amino acids. CDR3 amino acids: CASSLRDPNYGYTF. CDR3 nucleotides: TGCGCCAGCAGCCTCCGGGACCCTAACTATGGCTACACCTTC.

The rearrangement joins TRBV28 to TRBJ1-1; D call uncertain. Between the trimmed V and J ends, which lost 5 bases and 12 bases, there was a span of 25 bases. The CDR3 sequence is 15 residues long. CDR1 MDHEN and CDR2 SYDVKM come from the germline V gene. CDR3 region: CASSPPTNSGGTSFF. The DNA of the CDR3 is TGTGCCAGCAGTCCCCCTACTAATTCGGGAGGTACGTCTTTCTTT.

The CDR3 region has the DNA TGCGCCAGCAGGACAACGGGGGCCCCCGTGGCCGGGGAGCTGTTTTTT. The encoded protein is CASRTTGAPVAGELFF. The chain combines TRBV5-1 with TRBJ2-2, with D possibly being TRBD1 or TRBD2 (6 bases each). Trimming left V 5 bases short and J 6 bases short, with 20 bases between. This CDR3 region has 16 residues. The germline CDR1 and CDR2 sequences are SGHRS and YFSETQ.

This clone was seen a single time. V gene TRBV7-8 combines with J gene TRBJ1-1; TRBD1 matches at 9 bases. Germline assignment: CDR1 SGHVS and CDR2 FQNEAQ. V lost 5 bases to trimming and J lost 5 bases; unmatched junction nucleotides: 9. The CDR3 is 15 residues long. The CDR3 spells CASSPRDRAGTEAFF. The CDR3 DNA reads as TGTGCCAGCAGCCCGCGGGACAGGGCTGGTACTGAAGCTTTCTTT.

This sequence joins TRBV19 and TRBJ2-5; 9 bases match TRBD2. Trimming took 3 bases from V and 2 from J; bases not matched to a gene: 1. Germline CDR1 reads LNHDA; CDR2 reads SQIVND (reference sequence). This CDR3 contains 14 residues. The CDR3 is CASSILAGQETQYF. The CDR3 DNA reads TGTGCCAGTAGTATCCTAGCGGGACAAGAGACCCAGTACTTC.

This chain links TRBV5-4 with TRBJ2-5; 8 bases match TRBD2. Trimming at V came to 4 bases and at J to 5 bases, leaving 4 bases not matched to a gene. Germline assignment: CDR1 SGHNT and CDR2 YYREEE (reference sequence). The length of the CDR3 is 13 residues. The CDR3 sequence is CASSGGGPETQYF. The DNA of the CDR3 is TGTGCCAGCAGCGGCGGGGGGCCGGAGACCCAGTACTTC.

The V and J genes are TRBV5-1 and TRBJ1-1, with D unclear. Trimming stripped 1 base from V and 3 bases from J, with 10 bases between. CDR3 length: 14 amino acids. Germline V CDR1 and CDR2: SGHRS, YFSETQ. Here the CDR3 DNA reads TGCGCCAGCAGCTTGTGGGGTTTGGACACTGAAGCTTTCTTT. This sequence encodes CASSLWGLDTEAFF.